This TCR beta chain was obtained from a study of blood T cell repertoires in COVID-19. Study-level information: COVID-19 samples, acute and convalescent, were from the United States, Italy and Spain. The cDNA or gDNA used as material had been derived from T cells, B-cell-depleted T cells, or PBMCs.

Germline lookup yields CDR1 LNHDA and CDR2 SQIVND (reference sequence). Germline trimming cut 0 bases from V and 0 bases from J; bases unmatched to any gene: 1. The CDR3 totals 15 residues. The authors' processing: Using reference gene primer amplification, nucleated cell counts were estimated. Assay: immunoSEQ multiplex PCR; the TCRdb copy retains only in-frame clones and omits some. V, J and clone size are taken as reported in that table, and D and trimming were inferred from the DNA itself. The table records tens of thousands of clones, 79% of them present only once. The clonotype was recovered from a man aged 55-75 years with active or convalescent COVID-19. This chain links TRBV19 with TRBJ2-7, with 8 bases matching TRBD1. Sequencing used peripheral blood. As DNA, the CDR3 is TGTGCCAGTAGTATAGATACAGGGGGCTCCTACGAGCAGTACTTC. This gives the protein CASSIDTGGSYEQYF. Together with reference TRBV19 and TRBJ2-7, the CDR3 gives the full variable domain: DGGITQSPKYLFRKEGQNVTLSCEQNLNHDAMYWYRQDPGQGLRLIYYSQIVNDFQKGDIAEGYSVSREKKESFPLTVTSAQKNPTAFYLCASSIDTGGSYEQYFGPGTRLTVT.